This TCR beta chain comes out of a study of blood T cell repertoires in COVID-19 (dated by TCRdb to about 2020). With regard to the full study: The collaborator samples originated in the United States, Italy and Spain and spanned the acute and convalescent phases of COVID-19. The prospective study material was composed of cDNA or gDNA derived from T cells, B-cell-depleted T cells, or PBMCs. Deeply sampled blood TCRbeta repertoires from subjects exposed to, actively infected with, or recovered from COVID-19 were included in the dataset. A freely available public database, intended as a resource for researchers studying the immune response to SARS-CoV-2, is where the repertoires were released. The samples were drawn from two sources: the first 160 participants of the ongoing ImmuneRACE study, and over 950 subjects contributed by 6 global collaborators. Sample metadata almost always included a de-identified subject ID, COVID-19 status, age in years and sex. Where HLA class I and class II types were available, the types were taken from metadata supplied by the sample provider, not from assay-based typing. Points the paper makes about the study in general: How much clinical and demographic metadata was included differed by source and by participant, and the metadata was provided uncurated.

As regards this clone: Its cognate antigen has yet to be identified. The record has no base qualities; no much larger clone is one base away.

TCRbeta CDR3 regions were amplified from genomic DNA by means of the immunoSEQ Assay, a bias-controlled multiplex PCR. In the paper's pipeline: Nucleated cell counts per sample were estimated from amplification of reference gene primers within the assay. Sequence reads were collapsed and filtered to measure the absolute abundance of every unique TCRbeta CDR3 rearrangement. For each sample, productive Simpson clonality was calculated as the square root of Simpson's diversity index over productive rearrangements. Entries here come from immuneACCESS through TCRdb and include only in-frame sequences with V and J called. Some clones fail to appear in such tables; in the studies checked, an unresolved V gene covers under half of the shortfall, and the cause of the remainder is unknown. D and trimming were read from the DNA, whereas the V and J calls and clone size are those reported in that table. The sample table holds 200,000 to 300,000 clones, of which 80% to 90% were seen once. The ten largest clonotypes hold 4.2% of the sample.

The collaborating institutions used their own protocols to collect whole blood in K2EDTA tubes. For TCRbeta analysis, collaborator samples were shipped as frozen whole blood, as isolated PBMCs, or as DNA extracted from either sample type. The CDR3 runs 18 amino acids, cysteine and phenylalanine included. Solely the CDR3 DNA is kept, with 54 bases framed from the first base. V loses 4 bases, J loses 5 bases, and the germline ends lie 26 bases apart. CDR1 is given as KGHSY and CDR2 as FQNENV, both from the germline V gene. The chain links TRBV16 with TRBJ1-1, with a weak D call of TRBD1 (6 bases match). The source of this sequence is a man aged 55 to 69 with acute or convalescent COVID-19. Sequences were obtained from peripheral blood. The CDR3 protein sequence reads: CASSPAYAGTGTGTEAFF. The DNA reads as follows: TGTGCCAGCAGCCCCGCTTACGCCGGCACAGGGACGGGGACTGAAGCTTTCTTT.